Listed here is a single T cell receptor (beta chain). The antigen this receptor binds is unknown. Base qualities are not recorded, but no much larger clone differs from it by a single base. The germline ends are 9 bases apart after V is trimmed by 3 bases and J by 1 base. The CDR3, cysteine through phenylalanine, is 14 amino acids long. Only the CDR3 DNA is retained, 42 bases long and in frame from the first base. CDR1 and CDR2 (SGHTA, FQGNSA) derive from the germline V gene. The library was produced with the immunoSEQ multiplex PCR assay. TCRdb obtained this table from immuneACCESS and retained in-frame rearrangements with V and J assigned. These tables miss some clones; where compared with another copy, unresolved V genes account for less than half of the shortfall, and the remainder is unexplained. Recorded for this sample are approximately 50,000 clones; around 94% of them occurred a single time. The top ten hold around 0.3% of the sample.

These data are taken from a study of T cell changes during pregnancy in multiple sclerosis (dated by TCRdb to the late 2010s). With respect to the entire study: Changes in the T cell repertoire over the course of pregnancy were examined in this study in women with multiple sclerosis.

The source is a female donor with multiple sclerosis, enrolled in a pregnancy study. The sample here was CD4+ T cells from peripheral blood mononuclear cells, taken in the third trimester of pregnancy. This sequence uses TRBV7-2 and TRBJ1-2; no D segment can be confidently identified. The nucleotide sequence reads TGTGCCAGCAGCTTCGGCAGGCTTAACTATGGCTACACCTTC. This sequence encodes CASSFGRLNYGYTF.